The rows below give T cell receptor beta chains drawn from one sample of a study of T cell repertoires in cytomegalovirus infection. TCRdb processed the reads anew with MiXCR; each CDR3 protein has one entry. The profile shows 310,000 or so distinct CDR3 sequences, about a tenth of them singletons. Sequencing was done on a sample of PBMCs. These receptors were taken from a human donor in good health (CMV status not recorded). Some clones in this sample may be carry-over from other donors' samples. Both conserved end residues are part of each CDR3.

TRBV28	TRBJ1-5	CASSRSGISNQPQHF
TRBV6-2/TRBV6-3	TRBJ1-1	CASSYRGTVNTEAFF
TRBV6-2/TRBV6-3	TRBJ2-3	CASSEEERGAYTDTQYF
TRBV7-8	TRBJ2-3	CASSLDSSSTDTQYF
TRBV7-9	TRBJ2-3	CASSHRDRDPDTQYF
TRBV13	TRBJ1-2	CASSSGPYGYTF
TRBV7-2	TRBJ1-1	CASSNRVGNTEAFF
TRBV6-5	TRBJ2-1	CASTRDRVGHNEQFF
TRBV29-1	TRBJ2-1	CSAPPWGAGNEQFF
TRBV20-1	TRBJ2-2	CAFLSGGPNTGELFF
TRBV13	TRBJ2-7	CASSSGRSSYEQYF
TRBV19	TRBJ1-1	CASSINRLRGRKMNTEAFF
TRBV28	TRBJ2-5	CASIQRGLQETQYF
TRBV7-6	TRBJ2-5	CASSPRSRGPETQYF
TRBV6-2/TRBV6-3	TRBJ2-1	CASNTGTSSYNEQFF
TRBV2	TRBJ2-4	CASTLDPKLGSIQYF
TRBV12-5	TRBJ2-1	CASGAGWEQFF
TRBV7-8	TRBJ1-1	CASSLMGSYGQLTEAFF
TRBV5-6	TRBJ2-7	CASSLGEGDEQYF
TRBV5-1	TRBJ1-2	CASSIPGDNYGYTF
TRBV11-3	TRBJ2-7	CASSLKPSEQYF
TRBV20-1	TRBJ2-1	CSAGYRTGLVNEQFF
TRBV19	TRBJ1-2	CASIGGYGYTF
TRBV10-2	TRBJ1-4	CASSEPQGFGEKLFF
TRBV4-3	TRBJ2-6	CASSQDMGGVSAGANVLTF
TRBV20-1	TRBJ1-1	CSAVDIRRRNTEAFF
TRBV6-5	TRBJ2-3	CASSPAGGYTDTQYF
TRBV20-1	TRBJ2-1	CSAPKQGAQFGKFF
TRBV5-1	TRBJ2-2	CASSSGPTGELFF
TRBV6-2/TRBV6-3	TRBJ1-5	CASSSEQTGRNQPQHF
TRBV4-3	TRBJ1-6	CASSQGPGDLNSPLHF
TRBV28	TRBJ1-2	CASTYNTQGAGGYTF
TRBV5-1	TRBJ2-3	CASSWVIGLGTDTQYF
TRBV27	TRBJ1-2	CASSPTGLYGYTF
TRBV14	TRBJ1-1	CASSQAAGYEAFF
TRBV7-8	TRBJ1-5	CASSLSGLKPQHF
TRBV28	TRBJ1-2	CASRSSNYGYTF
TRBV7-8	TRBJ2-7	CASSGQDSTYEQYF
TRBV29-1	TRBJ2-7	CSVGLSYEQYF
TRBV27	TRBJ2-1	CASRGLAGVSSYNEQFF
TRBV7-2	TRBJ2-7	CASSLNTGGQSTYEQYF
TRBV28	TRBJ2-1	CASRPLAGGDNEQFF